These T cell receptor beta chains were read from a single sample in a study of early T cells in non-severe SARS-CoV-2 infection. MiXCR, run by TCRdb on the 5' RACE reads, gives a single entry per CDR3 protein. The top ten clones hold roughly 5.5% of a sample with approximately 47,000 distinct CDR3 sequences, roughly a tenth of them seen once. This specimen was whole blood, taken at baseline. The receptor source for this set is an adult who was a healthcare worker with PCR-confirmed SARS-CoV-2 infection or an uninfected control (not recorded which). Both conserved end residues are part of each CDR3. The D gene is left open where the match is weak. Rows give clone size only sometimes, using once, few, many, or a class for an expanded clone.

TRBV3-1	many	TRBD1	TRBJ2-1	CASSLPGGEQFF	TGTGCCAGCAGCCTCCCAGGGGGTGAGCAGTTCTTC
TRBV28	few	NA	TRBJ2-5	CASSFVAEETQYF	TGTGCCAGCAGTTTCGTAGCCGAAGAGACCCAGTACTTC
TRBV4-3	NA	NA	TRBJ2-7	CASSQDGSYEQYF	TGCGCCAGCAGCCAAGACGGGAGCTACGAGCAGTACTTC
TRBV13	NA	NA	TRBJ2-1	CASSLIRGEQFF	TGTGCCAGCAGCTTAATACGGGGTGAGCAGTTCTTC
TRBV24-1	NA	NA	TRBJ2-2	CATAENTGELFF	TGTGCCACCGCGGAGAACACCGGGGAGCTGTTTTTT
TRBV29-1	many	NA	TRBJ2-1	CSAGHSYNEQFF	TGCAGCGCCGGACACTCCTACAATGAGCAGTTCTTC
TRBV29-1	NA	NA	TRBJ2-1	CSVFGMSDEQFF	TGCAGCGTTTTTGGTATGTCCGATGAGCAGTTCTTC
TRBV2	few	NA	TRBJ1-1	CASSEPSGPFF	TGTGCCAGCAGTGAACCGTCGGGACCTTTCTTT
TRBV29-1	many	TRBD2	TRBJ2-1	CSAVLAGVTNEQFF	TGCAGCGCCGTACTAGCGGGAGTTACCAATGAGCAGTTCTTC
TRBV29-1	NA	TRBD1	TRBJ2-3	CSVDQGGTDTQYF	TGCAGCGTTGACCAGGGGGGCACAGATACGCAGTATTTT
TRBV27	many	NA	TRBJ1-6	CASSLRAVNSPLHF	TGTGCCAGCAGTTTAAGGGCAGTTAATTCACCCCTCCACTTT
TRBV5-1	many	NA	TRBJ2-5	CASSLGTSGSRQRETQYF	TGCGCCAGCAGCCTCGGTACGTCGGGGAGTCGCCAACGAGAGACCCAGTACTTC
TRBV6-5	few	TRBD1	TRBJ2-7	CASSYSDRDEQYF	TGTGCCAGCAGTTACTCGGACAGGGACGAGCAGTACTTC
TRBV30	few	TRBD1	TRBJ1-4	CALRTGTNEKLFF	TGTGCCTTGCGGACAGGGACTAATGAAAAACTGTTTTTT
TRBV5-1	many	TRBD1	TRBJ2-7	CASSPEVGTAYEQYF	TGCGCCAGCAGCCCCGAAGTGGGGACAGCATACGAGCAGTACTTC
TRBV5-4	NA	NA	TRBJ1-1	CASRAGVGSWNTEAFF	TGTGCCAGCAGGGCAGGGGTAGGGTCCTGGAACACTGAAGCTTTCTTT
TRBV21-1	NA	NA	TRBJ1-4	CASSKRYPFTPGLTKNCFF	NA
TRBV27	few	NA	TRBJ2-6	CASSYLAAGANVLTF	TGTGCCAGCAGTTATTTGGCAGCTGGGGCCAACGTCCTGACTTTC
TRBV2	few	NA	TRBJ2-2	CASSATDNLSGELFF	TGTGCCAGCAGTGCGACGGACAACTTGTCCGGGGAGCTGTTTTTT
TRBV5-4	few	NA	TRBJ2-5	CASSLAPGATVETQYF	TGTGCCAGCAGCTTGGCCCCGGGGGCGACAGTAGAGACCCAGTACTTC
TRBV5-1	few	NA	TRBJ2-7	CASSLSAGQTDEQYF	TGCGCCAGCAGCTTGTCGGCAGGGCAAACAGACGAGCAGTACTTC
TRBV27	NA	TRBD2	TRBJ2-2	CARPRGGEGHTCTGELFF	TGTGCCAGACCCCGTGGGGGGGAGGGCCATACATGCACCGGGGAGCTGTTTTTT
TRBV11-2	once	NA	TRBJ2-7	CASGQSLYEQYF	TGTGCCAGCGGGCAGTCCCTATACGAGCAGTACTTC